Below are 20 T cell receptor beta chains sequenced from a single sample in a study of blood T cell repertoires in COVID-19. Method: immunoSEQ multiplex PCR; TCRdb's copy keeps in-frame clones and lacks some. Of 200,000 to 250,000 clones listed, around 91% are singletons. The sequencing sample was made of PBMCs or T cells enriched from blood (not recorded which). All receptors derive from a woman in her late teens or twenties in a cohort exposed to, infected with or recovered from COVID-19 (not recorded which).

V gene TRBV7-9 combines with J gene TRBJ1-1, with unresolved D. Germline V CDR1 and CDR2: SEHNR, FQNEAQ (reference sequence). The CDR3 length is 15 residues. V was cut by 5 bases and J by 0 bases, with 13 bases left in between. The CDR3 is CASSGLGRLNTEAFF. CDR3 sequence (DNA): TGTGCCAGCAGCGGACTTGGACGTCTGAACACTGAAGCTTTCTTT.

The V gene is TRBV5-4, the J gene TRBJ2-1, with 12 nucleotides matching TRBD2. Trimming removed 3 bases from V and 2 bases from J; junction bases left unmatched: 3. Germline lookup yields CDR1 SGHNT and CDR2 YYREEE (reference sequence). This CDR3 has 16 amino acids. The CDR3 region is CASSSPSGGAYNEQFF. The CDR3 nucleotides are TGTGCCAGCAGCTCGCCTAGCGGGGGGGCCTACAATGAGCAGTTCTTC.

The rearrangement links TRBV5-1 to TRBJ1-2; D uncertain. The V gene's germline CDR1 is SGHRS and CDR2 YFSETQ. V was cut by 0 bases and J by 5 bases, with 17 bases left in between. This CDR3 comprises 16 residues. CDR3 residues: CASSLVGRGQEYGYTF. As DNA, the CDR3 is TGCGCCAGCAGCTTGGTGGGCCGGGGTCAAGAGTATGGCTACACCTTC.

This clone came up a few times. The chain joins TRBV10-1 to TRBJ2-2, with a possible D match to TRBD2 (5 bases). V was trimmed by 7 bases and J by 8 bases, leaving 14 bases between them. The CDR3 is made up of 13 amino acids. The germline gives CDR1 WNHNN, CDR2 SYGVQD (reference sequence). This chain's CDR3 is CASTENSAGELFF. Here the CDR3 DNA reads TGCGCCAGCACCGAGAATAGCGCTGGGGAGCTGTTTTTT.

This chain links TRBV18 with TRBJ1-5; 9 bases map to TRBD1. The trim removed 8 bases at V and 2 bases at J, leaving 4 bases unmatched. Germline lookup yields CDR1 KGHSH and CDR2 LQKENI. CDR3 length: 14 residues. The CDR3 here is CASTTGGGNQPQHF. The CDR3 nucleotides are TGTGCCAGCACGACAGGGGGTGGCAATCAGCCCCAGCATTTT.

This rearrangement joins TRBV27 to TRBJ1-2; D unclear. V lost 5 bases to trimming and J lost 7 bases, with 17 bases between them. Germline-derived CDR1 and CDR2 are MNHEY and SMNVEV (reference sequence). The CDR3 is 14 residues long. This chain's CDR3 is CASSPKIQVTGYTF. The DNA for the CDR3 is TGTGCCAGCAGTCCCAAAATCCAGGTGACTGGCTACACCTTC.

J is TRBJ1-3 and V is TRBV9, with D possibly matching TRBD1 (5 bases). V lost 4 bases, J lost 0 bases, and 11 bases lay in between. The CDR3 is 15 residues long. Germline loops: CDR1 SGDLS, CDR2 YYNGEE. CDR3 sequence: CASSPQVSSGNTIYF. The CDR3 coding sequence is TGTGCCAGCAGCCCACAGGTTAGCTCTGGAAACACCATATATTTT.

V usage is TRBV5-3 and J usage is TRBJ2-5, with 9 bases lining up with TRBD1. TRBV5-3 is filed as an ORF, its function uncertain. This CDR3 is built from 13 residues. The trim removed 7 bases at V and 7 bases at J, leaving 8 bases unmatched. The CDR3 here is CARWDREVGTQYF. The CDR3 nucleotides are TGTGCCAGATGGGACAGGGAGGTGGGGACCCAGTACTTC.

This clone was picked up one time. The chain has TRBV18 and TRBJ1-2, with D maybe TRBD1 (5 bases). V was pared by 1 base and J by 8 bases, with 8 bases between. In germline, CDR1 is KGHSH, CDR2 LQKENI. This CDR3 comprises 12 residues. The CDR3 is CASSPRGDGYTF. The CDR3 bases are TGTGCCAGCTCACCACGGGGGGACGGCTACACCTTC. Full variable domain (outside the CDR3, taken from reference TRBV18 and TRBJ1-2): NAGVMQNPRHLVRRRGQEARLRCSPMKGHSHVYWYRQLPEEGLKFMVYLQKENIIDESGMPKERFSAEFPKEGPSILRIQQVVRGDSAAYFCASSPRGDGYTFGSGTRLTVV.

The chain joins TRBV3-1 (or the pseudogene TRBV3-2) to TRBJ2-5; maybe TRBD2 (6 bases). Germline V gene data show CDR1 as LGHDT and CDR2 as YNNKEL (reference sequence). The CDR3 extends over 16 amino acids. V was pared by 1 base and J by 2 bases, with 14 bases between. CDR3 in DNA: TGTGCCAGCAGCCAAGTGGCCCTAGCGATACAAGAGACCCAGTACTTC. This encodes CASSQVALAIQETQYF.

This clone was detected only once. The chain uses TRBV14 and TRBJ1-2, with a tentative D call TRBD1 (6 bases). The CDR3 length is 15 residues. The germline V and J ends were trimmed by 3 bases and 4 bases, with 15 bases remaining between them. Germline V gene data show CDR1 as SGHDN and CDR2 as FVKESK. The CDR3 here is CASSQFSGTLYGYTF. The DNA for the CDR3 is TGTGCCAGCAGCCAGTTTTCCGGGACACTCTATGGCTACACCTTC.

V and J are TRBV29-1 and TRBJ2-7; D is uncertain. Germline V gene sequence: CDR1 SQVTM, CDR2 ANQGSEA. CDR3 length: 13 residues. V shed 4 bases and J shed 3 bases, with 13 bases lying between them. CDR3 DNA sequence: TGCAGCGTTGCCTCCGACTCAAGCTACGAGCAGTACTTC. Protein sequence: CSVASDSSYEQYF.

The chain links TRBV10-2 to TRBJ2-3; TRBD2 agrees at 7 bases. Losses at the gene ends were 4 bases for V and 0 bases for J; bases not matched to a gene: 7. CDR3 length: 16 amino acids. Germline assignment: CDR1 WSHSY and CDR2 SAAADI. The CDR3 region has the DNA TGCGCCAGCAGTGCCGGGACTACCAGAAGCACAGATACGCAGTATTTT. Translating gives CASSAGTTRSTDTQYF.

The chain recombines TRBV18 with TRBJ2-5; D unclear. The CDR3 runs 13 residues. V was cut by 5 bases and J by 2 bases, with 9 bases left in between. Germline V gives CDR1 KGHSH, CDR2 LQKENI. This CDR3 reads CASSDYTQETQYF. The CDR3 coding sequence is TGTGCCAGCTCAGATTACACGCAAGAGACCCAGTACTTC.

The chain couples TRBV2 to TRBJ2-2, with 10 nucleotides matching TRBD1. CDR1 and CDR2 from the germline V gene are SNHLY and FYNNEI. This CDR3 spans 14 amino acids. Trimming removed 6 bases from V and 7 bases from J; junction bases left unmatched: 5. The DNA for the CDR3 is TGTGCCAGCAGAGGGACAGGGGCCGTCGGGGAGCTGTTTTTT. Translating gives CASRGTGAVGELFF. The variable domain in full, with the rest retrieved from reference TRBV2 and TRBJ2-2, is EPEVTQTPSHQVTQMGQEVILRCVPISNHLYFYWYRQILGQKVEFLVSFYNNEISEKSEIFDDQFSVERPDGSNFTLKIRSTKLEDSAMYFCASRGTGAVGELFFGEGSRLTVL.

This chain connects TRBV11-1 to TRBJ2-7, with a weak D call TRBD1 (7 bases). Germline V gives CDR1 SGHAT, CDR2 FQDESV (reference sequence). The germline V and J ends were trimmed by 5 bases and 2 bases, with 19 bases remaining between them. The CDR3 contains 16 residues. Here the CDR3 reads CASSPIGGGHPYEQYF. The CDR3 region has the DNA TGTGCCAGCAGCCCCATCGGAGGGGGCCACCCCTACGAGCAGTACTTC.

V usage is TRBV4-1 and J usage is TRBJ2-1, with 7 bases identical to TRBD1. Germline-derived CDR1 and CDR2 are MGHRA and YSYEKL. There are 15 residues in the CDR3. J lost 2 bases, V lost 1 base, and 2 bases had no gene match. CDR3 region: CASSQGQGPYNEQFF. CDR3 sequence (DNA): TGCGCCAGCAGCCAAGGACAGGGCCCCTACAATGAGCAGTTCTTC.

The genes are TRBV14 and TRBJ1-2, with a tentative D call TRBD1 (5 bases). The CDR3 covers 14 residues. From germline, CDR1 is SGHDN and CDR2 FVKESK. V was trimmed by 4 bases and J by 4 bases, leaving 13 bases between them. CDR3 in amino acids: CASSLGAGVYGYTF. In DNA, the CDR3 is TGTGCCAGCAGCCTAGGGGCGGGGGTCTATGGCTACACCTTC.

The chain recombines TRBV4-1 with TRBJ1-1; the D gene is possibly TRBD1 (5 bases). Germline V gives CDR1 MGHRA, CDR2 YSYEKL. The CDR3 spans 15 residues. The ends were cut back, 0 bases at V and 6 bases at J, with 14 bases in the middle. In DNA, the CDR3 is TGCGCCAGCAGCCAAGATAGGAAGGGACTGCCTGAAGCTTTCTTT. This encodes CASSQDRKGLPEAFF.

V usage is TRBV7-9 and J usage is TRBJ1-1, with no clear D. The germline CDR1 and CDR2 sequences are SEHNR and FQNEAQ (reference sequence). The ends were cut back, 3 bases at V and 3 bases at J, with 8 bases in the middle. The CDR3 runs to 13 residues. This CDR3 reads CASSFVGDTEAFF. As DNA, the CDR3 is TGTGCCAGCAGCTTCGTCGGAGACACTGAAGCTTTCTTT.